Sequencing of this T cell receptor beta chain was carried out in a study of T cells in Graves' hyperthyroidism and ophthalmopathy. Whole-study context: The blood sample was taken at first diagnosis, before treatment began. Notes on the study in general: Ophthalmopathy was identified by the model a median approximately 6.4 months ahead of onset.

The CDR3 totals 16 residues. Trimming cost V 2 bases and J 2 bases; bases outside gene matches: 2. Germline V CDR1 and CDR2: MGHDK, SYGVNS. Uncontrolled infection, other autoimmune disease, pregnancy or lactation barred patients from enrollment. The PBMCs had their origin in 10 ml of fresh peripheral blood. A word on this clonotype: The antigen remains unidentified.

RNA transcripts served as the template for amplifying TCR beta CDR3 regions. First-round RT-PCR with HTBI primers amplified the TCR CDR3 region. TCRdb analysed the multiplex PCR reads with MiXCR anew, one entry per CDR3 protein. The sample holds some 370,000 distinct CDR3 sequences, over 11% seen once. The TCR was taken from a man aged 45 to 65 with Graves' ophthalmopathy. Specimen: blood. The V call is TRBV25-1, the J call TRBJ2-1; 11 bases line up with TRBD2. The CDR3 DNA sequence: TGTGCCAGCAGTGAAATAGCGGGAGGGGCCTACAATGAGCAGTTCTTC. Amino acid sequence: CASSEIAGGAYNEQFF.